This T cell receptor beta chain was recorded in a study of blood T cell repertoires in COVID-19. Per the original data handling: Nucleated cell counts were estimated from reference gene primer amplification. Using immunoSEQ multiplex PCR, the repertoire was profiled, and TCRdb retains in-frame clones only, with some absent. V and J calls and clone size come straight from that table; D and trimming were deduced from the DNA. The sample lists about 230,000 clones, roughly 89% occurring once. J gave up 7 bases and V 4 bases, and 6 bases lay outside the gene matches. The germline gives CDR1 LNHDA, CDR2 SQIVND (reference sequence). This CDR3 contains 14 residues. Participants' reported clinical history set cohort assignment.

This sequence was found in a woman in her 30s with acute COVID-19. Material for sequencing was PBMCs or T cells enriched from blood (not recorded which). The V call is TRBV19, the J call TRBJ1-2; 10 nucleotides line up with TRBD1. The CDR3 nucleotides read TGTGCCAGTAGTAACCCCGGGACAGGGGTTGGCTACACCTTC. This codes for CASSNPGTGVGYTF.